This T cell receptor beta chain came from a study of CD8 T cells in ankylosing spondylitis. This clonotype appeared a few times. The antigen remains unidentified. A single record per CDR3 protein comes from TCRdb applying MiXCR to the 5' RACE reads. This table holds hundreds of thousands of distinct CDR3 sequences, 10% to 15% found once. Study-level findings and limits: There was a TCR beta motif, made of several highly homologous variants, that appeared characteristic of ankylosing spondylitis blood. Clones tied to disease were said to be significantly enriched in matched ankylosing spondylitis synovial fluid.

CDR1 and CDR2 from the germline V gene are DFQATT and SNEGSKA (reference sequence). With 6 bases removed from V and 3 bases from J, the gap between germline ends came to 15 bases. CDR3 length: 14 amino acids. This receptor was identified in a male donor with ankylosing spondylitis. The V and J genes are TRBV20-1 and TRBJ2-1, with a tentative D call TRBD2 (5 bases). Input material: blood, either unsorted or a sorted T cell fraction (not recorded which). This chain's CDR3 is CSALRRAGYNEQFF. For the CDR3, the DNA is TGCAGTGCCCTGCGAAGGGCGGGCTACAATGAGCAGTTCTTC.